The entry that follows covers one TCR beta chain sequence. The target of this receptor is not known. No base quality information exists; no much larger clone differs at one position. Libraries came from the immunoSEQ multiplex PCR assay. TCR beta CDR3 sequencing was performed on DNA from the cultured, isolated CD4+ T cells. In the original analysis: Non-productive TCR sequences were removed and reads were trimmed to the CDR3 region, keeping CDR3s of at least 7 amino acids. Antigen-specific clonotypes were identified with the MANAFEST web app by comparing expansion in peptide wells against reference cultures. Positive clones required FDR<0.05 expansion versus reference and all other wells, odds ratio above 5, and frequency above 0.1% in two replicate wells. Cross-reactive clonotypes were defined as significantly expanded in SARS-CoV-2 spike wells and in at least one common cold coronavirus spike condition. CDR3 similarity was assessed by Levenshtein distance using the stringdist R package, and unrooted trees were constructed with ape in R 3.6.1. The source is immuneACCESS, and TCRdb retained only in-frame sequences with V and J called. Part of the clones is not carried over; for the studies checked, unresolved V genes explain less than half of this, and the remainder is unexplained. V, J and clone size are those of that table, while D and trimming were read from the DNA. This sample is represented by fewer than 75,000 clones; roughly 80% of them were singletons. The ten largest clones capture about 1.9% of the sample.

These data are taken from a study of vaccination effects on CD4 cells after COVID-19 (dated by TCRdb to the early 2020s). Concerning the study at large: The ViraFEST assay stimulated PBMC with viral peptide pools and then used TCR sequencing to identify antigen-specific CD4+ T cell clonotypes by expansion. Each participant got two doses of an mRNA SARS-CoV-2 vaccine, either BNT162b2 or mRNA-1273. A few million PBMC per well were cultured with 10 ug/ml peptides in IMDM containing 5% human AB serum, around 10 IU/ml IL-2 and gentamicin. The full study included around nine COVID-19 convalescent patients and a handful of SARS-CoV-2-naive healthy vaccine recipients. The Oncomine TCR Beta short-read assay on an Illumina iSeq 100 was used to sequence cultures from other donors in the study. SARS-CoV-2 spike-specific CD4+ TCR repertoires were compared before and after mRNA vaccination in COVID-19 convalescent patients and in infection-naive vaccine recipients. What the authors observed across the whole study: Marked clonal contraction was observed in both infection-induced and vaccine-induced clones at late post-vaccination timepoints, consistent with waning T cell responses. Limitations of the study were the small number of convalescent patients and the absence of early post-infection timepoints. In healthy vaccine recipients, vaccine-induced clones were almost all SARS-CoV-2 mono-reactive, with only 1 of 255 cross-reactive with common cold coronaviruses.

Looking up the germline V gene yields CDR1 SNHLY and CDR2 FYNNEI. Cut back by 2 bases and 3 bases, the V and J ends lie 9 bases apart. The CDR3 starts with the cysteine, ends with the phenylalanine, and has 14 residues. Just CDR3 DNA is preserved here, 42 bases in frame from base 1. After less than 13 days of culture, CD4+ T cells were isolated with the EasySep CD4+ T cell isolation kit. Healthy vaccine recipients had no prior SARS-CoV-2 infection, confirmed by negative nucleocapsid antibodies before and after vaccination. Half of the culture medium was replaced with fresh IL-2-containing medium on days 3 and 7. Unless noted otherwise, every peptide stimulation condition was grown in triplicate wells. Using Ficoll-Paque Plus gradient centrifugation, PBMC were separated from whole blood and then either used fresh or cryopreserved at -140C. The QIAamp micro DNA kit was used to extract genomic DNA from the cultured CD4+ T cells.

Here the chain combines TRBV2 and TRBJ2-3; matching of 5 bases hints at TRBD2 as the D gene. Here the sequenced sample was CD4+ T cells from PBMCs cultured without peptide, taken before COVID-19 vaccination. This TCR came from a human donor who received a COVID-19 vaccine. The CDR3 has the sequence CASSEFGETDTQYF. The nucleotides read TGTGCCAGCAGTGAATTCGGGGAGACAGATACGCAGTATTTT.